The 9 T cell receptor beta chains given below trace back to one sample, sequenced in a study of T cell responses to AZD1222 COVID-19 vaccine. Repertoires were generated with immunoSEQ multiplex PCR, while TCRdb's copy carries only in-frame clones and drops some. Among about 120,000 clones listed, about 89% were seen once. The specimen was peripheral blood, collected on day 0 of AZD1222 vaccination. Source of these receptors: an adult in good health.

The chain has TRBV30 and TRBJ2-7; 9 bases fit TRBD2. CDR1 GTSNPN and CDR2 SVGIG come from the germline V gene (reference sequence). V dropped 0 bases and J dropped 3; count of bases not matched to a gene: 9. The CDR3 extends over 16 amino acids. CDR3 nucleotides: TGTGCCTGGAGTGTACGGCGGGGGGGCTATGACTACGAGCAGTACTTC. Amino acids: CAWSVRRGGYDYEQYF. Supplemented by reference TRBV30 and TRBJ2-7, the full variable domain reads SQTIHQWPATLVQPVGSPLSLECTVEGTSNPNLYWYRQAAGRGLQLLFYSVGIGQISSEVPQNLSASRPQDRQFILSSKKLLLSDSGFYLCAWSVRRGGYDYEQYFGPGTRLTVT.

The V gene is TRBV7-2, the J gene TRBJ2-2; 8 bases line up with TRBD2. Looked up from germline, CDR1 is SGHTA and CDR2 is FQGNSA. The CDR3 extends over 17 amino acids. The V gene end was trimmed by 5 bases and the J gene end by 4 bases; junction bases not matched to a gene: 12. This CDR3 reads CASSPRAGRGGTGELFF. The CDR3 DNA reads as TGTGCCAGCAGCCCCCGTGCGGGACGGGGGGGCACCGGGGAGCTGTTTTTT.

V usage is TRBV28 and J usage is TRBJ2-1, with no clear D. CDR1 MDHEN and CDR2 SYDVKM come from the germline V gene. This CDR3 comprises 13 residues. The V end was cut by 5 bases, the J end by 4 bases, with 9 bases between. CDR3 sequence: CASSPPGYNEQFF. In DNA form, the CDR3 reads TGTGCCAGCAGTCCCCCCGGGTACAATGAGCAGTTCTTC. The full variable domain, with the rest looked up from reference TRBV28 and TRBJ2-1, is DVKVTQSSRYLVKRTGEKVFLECVQDMDHENMFWYRQDPGLGLRLIYFSYDVKMKEKGDIPEGYSVSREKKERFSLILESASTNQTSMYLCASSPPGYNEQFFGPGTRLTVL.

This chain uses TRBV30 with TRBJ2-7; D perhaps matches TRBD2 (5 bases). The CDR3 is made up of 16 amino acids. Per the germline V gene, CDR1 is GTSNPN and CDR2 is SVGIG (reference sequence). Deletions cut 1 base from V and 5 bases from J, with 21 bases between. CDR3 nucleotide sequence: TGTGCCTGGAGTGGAGGGAGATTACCCCGAGTCCACGAGCAGTACTTC. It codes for CAWSGGRLPRVHEQYF.

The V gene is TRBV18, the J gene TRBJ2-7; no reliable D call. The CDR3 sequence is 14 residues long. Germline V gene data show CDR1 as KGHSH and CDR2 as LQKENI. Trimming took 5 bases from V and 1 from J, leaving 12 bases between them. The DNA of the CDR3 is TGTGCCAGCTCATACGGAGTTGGGTCCTACGAGCAGTACTTC. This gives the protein CASSYGVGSYEQYF.

CDR3 amino acids: CASSPTVNTEAFF. CDR3 coding DNA: TGTGCCAGCAGCCCGACGGTGAACACTGAAGCTTTCTTT. The chain links TRBV7-7 to TRBJ1-1; no clear D. The CDR3 loop spans 13 amino acids. Germline V gives CDR1 SSHAT, CDR2 FNYEAQ (reference sequence). V was pared by 5 bases and J by 0 bases, with 7 bases between.

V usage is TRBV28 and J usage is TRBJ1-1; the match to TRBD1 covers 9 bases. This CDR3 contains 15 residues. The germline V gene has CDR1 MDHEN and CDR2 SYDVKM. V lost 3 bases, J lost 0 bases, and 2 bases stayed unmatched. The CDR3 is CASSLRQGVNTEAFF. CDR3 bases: TGTGCCAGCAGTTTGCGACAGGGGGTGAACACTGAAGCTTTCTTT.

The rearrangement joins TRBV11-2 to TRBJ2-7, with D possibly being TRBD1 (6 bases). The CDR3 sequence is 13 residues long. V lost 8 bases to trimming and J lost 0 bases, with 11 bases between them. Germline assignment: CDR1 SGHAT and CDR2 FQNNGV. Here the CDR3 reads CASCRTVSYEQYF. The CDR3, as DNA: TGTGCCAGCTGCCGGACAGTCTCCTACGAGCAGTACTTC.

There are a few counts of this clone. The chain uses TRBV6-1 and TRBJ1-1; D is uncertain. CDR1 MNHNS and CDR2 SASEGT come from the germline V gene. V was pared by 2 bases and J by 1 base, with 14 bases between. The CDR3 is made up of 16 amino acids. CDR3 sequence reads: CASSEFTARPNTEAFF. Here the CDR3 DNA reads TGTGCCAGCAGTGAATTCACGGCACGCCCGAACACTGAAGCTTTCTTT.